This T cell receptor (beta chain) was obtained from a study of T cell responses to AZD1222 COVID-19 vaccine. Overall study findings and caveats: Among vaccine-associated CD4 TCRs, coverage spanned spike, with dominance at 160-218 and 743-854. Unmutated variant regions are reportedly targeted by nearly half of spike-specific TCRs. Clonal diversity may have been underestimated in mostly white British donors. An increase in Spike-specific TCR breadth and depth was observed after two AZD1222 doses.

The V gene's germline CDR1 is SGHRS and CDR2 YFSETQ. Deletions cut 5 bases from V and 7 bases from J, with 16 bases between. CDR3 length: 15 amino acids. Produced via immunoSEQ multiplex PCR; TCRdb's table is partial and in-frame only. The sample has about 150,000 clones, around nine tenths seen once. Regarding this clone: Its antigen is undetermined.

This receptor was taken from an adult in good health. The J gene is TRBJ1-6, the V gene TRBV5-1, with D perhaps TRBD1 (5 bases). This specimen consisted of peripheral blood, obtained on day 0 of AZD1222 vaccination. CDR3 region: CASSTGTVPNSPLHF. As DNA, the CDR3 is TGCGCCAGCAGTACCGGGACCGTCCCGAATTCACCCCTCCACTTT.